This is a list of T cell receptor beta chains from one sample in a study of OX40 agonist ivuxolimab in advanced cancers. TCRdb's copy holds only in-frame clones and misses some; the assay was immunoSEQ multiplex PCR. The sample contains 50,000 or so clones, approximately 89% of which appear only once. The source was CD4+ or CD8+ T cells sorted from blood, collected in a trial of the OX40 agonist ivuxolimab. These receptors all come from an adult with an advanced solid tumor such as melanoma, head and neck, liver or kidney cancer. Each CDR3 is given without its conserved first and last residue. The order of the fields is CDR3 length, V gene, J gene, CDR3 protein.

14	TRBV5-3	TRBJ1-5	ARSSYPGQVYQPQH
10	TRBV7-9	TRBJ1-2	ASSLQKDGYT
12	TRBV9	TRBJ1-6	ASSVSTLGSPLH
10	TRBV19	TRBJ1-1	ASSWGRTEAF
13	TRBV4-1	TRBJ2-7	ASSLSAPGTYEQY
13	TRBV13	TRBJ2-5	ASSLEFNRGETQY
10	TRBV4-1	TRBJ1-2	ASSQEGPGYT
12	TRBV5-6	TRBJ2-7	ASSLEPGWSEQY
12	TRBV4-1	TRBJ1-1	ASSQDTVNTEAF
12	TRBV27	TRBJ2-7	ASSSTVSSYEQY
13	TRBV11-3	TRBJ2-7	ASSPRTSGSYEQY
14	TRBV5-4	TRBJ2-3	ASTTPGTPETDTQY
11	TRBV7-9	TRBJ2-1	ASSGPDGEEQF
13	TRBV6-5	TRBJ2-2	ASRQSAVPLEELF
12	TRBV5-1	TRBJ2-3	ASSAGQGPDTQY
15	TRBV7-2	TRBJ2-5	ASSPQSFSGAQETQY
11	TRBV5-5	TRBJ2-7	ASSSMDWVEQY
12	TRBV10-2	TRBJ1-2	ASSETRIVYGYT
10	TRBV7-9	TRBJ2-3	ASSLDTDTQY
11	TRBV2	TRBJ2-7	AGGQAASYEQY
13	TRBV5-1	TRBJ2-5	ASSFYAYSQETQY
13	TRBV2	TRBJ1-1	ASSDYGAMNTEAF
12	TRBV9	TRBJ2-7	ASSGRDGSYEQY
10	TRBV5-1	TRBJ2-7	ASSLNVGEQY
13	TRBV9	TRBJ2-7	ASSVAAGGLYEQY
10	TRBV6-5	TRBJ2-7	ASSDRGSEQY
9	TRBV6-4	TRBJ1-6	AILGNSPLH
12	TRBV27	TRBJ2-7	ASSLWERNYEQY
16	TRBV6-1	TRBJ2-5	ASSEAPRGGGYQETQY
14	TRBV7-6	TRBJ1-5	ASSLYPGQAHQPQH
14	TRBV29-1	TRBJ2-1	SVDNSREIVINEQF